This T cell receptor (beta chain) is drawn from a study of siplizumab effects on memory and regulatory T cells. CDR3 length equals 15 residues. CDR1 and CDR2 from the germline V gene are SGDLS and YYNGEE. With 4 bases removed from V and 5 bases from J, the gap between germline ends came to 18 bases. It was at 37°C and for more than 5 days that the mixed lymphocyte reaction cells were cocultured. About this clone itself: Its cognate antigen is unknown.

Notes on the study in general: Roughly 80-96% of proliferating clones (CD4+ or CD8+) could not be assigned a naive or memory phenotype.

Using immunoSEQ multiplex PCR, the repertoire was profiled, and TCRdb retains in-frame clones only, with some absent. This table has more than 6,500 clones, more than 35% appearing once. This clonotype originated in a human donor in good health; the cells came from an allogeneic mixed lymphocyte reaction. The V call is TRBV9, the J call TRBJ1-1; D gene ambiguous. Sequencing was carried out using CFSE-low (dividing) CD8+ T cells sorted from an allogeneic mixed lymphocyte reaction. The CDR3 nucleotides read TGTGCCAGCAGCCCCCCGGTTGGGGAACGAACTGAAGCTTTCTTT. Translated: CASSPPVGERTEAFF.